Listed here are 28 T cell receptor beta chains from one sample, sequenced in a study of blood T cell repertoires in COVID-19. Clones were sequenced by immunoSEQ multiplex PCR, and TCRdb holds only the in-frame ones, with some missing. The sample lists fewer than 200,000 clones, about 83% occurring once. Material for sequencing was peripheral blood. The source of these receptors is a human donor in a cohort sampled during active COVID-19.

The rearrangement links TRBV9 to TRBJ2-7; unclear D gene. Germline assignment: CDR1 SGDLS and CDR2 YYNGEE. The CDR3 contains 13 residues. The V gene lost 0 bases and the J gene lost 5 bases, with 9 bases spanning the gap. CDR3 nucleotide sequence: TGTGCCAGCAGCGTAGGGCTAGTCCACGAGCAGTACTTC. Protein product: CASSVGLVHEQYF.

The chain has TRBV6-6 and TRBJ2-3, with a tentative D call TRBD2 (6 bases). Trimming shortened V by 5 bases and J by 4 bases, and 10 bases separated the two germline ends. CDR3 length: 13 residues. Germline lookup yields CDR1 MNHNY and CDR2 SVGAGI (reference sequence). In DNA form, the CDR3 reads TGTGCCAGCAGTCGGGACTCCGCAGATACGCAGTATTTT. Translation gives CASSRDSADTQYF.

The chain has TRBV11-3 and TRBJ2-3, with 8 nucleotides matching TRBD2. CDR3 size: 14 residues. V shed 5 bases, J shed 4 bases, and the junction held 5 bases outside the gene matches. Germline V CDR1 and CDR2: SGHNT, YENEEA. CDR3 sequence: CASSGGGRSDTQYF. CDR3 bases: TGTGCCAGCAGCGGCGGGGGGCGGTCAGATACGCAGTATTTT.

The chain couples TRBV28 to TRBJ2-2; the match to TRBD2 covers 11 bases. With 8 bases clipped from V and 3 bases from J, the junction kept 8 bases outside the gene matches. CDR1 and CDR2 (germline): MDHEN, SYDVKM. CDR3 size: 16 residues. The CDR3 nucleotides are TGTGCCAGCGTTATAGCGGGAGGGCGGGACACCGGGGAGCTGTTTTTT. Protein product: CASVIAGGRDTGELFF.

This chain joins TRBV24-1 and TRBJ1-1; the D gene is possibly TRBD1 (5 bases). CDR1 is KGHDR, CDR2 SFDVKD, per germline. V was cut by 12 bases and J by 1 base, with 11 bases left in between. CDR3 length: 12 residues. The CDR3 nucleotides read TGTGCCGCCCTTGACAGGAACACTGAAGCTTTCTTT. Protein product: CAALDRNTEAFF.

The rearrangement links TRBV7-3 to TRBJ1-2; D call uncertain. CDR1 is SGHTA, CDR2 FQGTGA, per germline. The V gene lost 5 bases and the J gene lost 7 bases, with 23 bases spanning the gap. This CDR3 has 16 residues. In nucleotides, the CDR3 is TGTGCCAGCAGCCCCTCCCGGACGGGGAATTCTGGTGGCTACACCTTC. As protein: CASSPSRTGNSGGYTF.

This clone came up a few times. The genes are TRBV6-6 and TRBJ2-7; 9 bases are a match to TRBD1. With 4 bases clipped from V and 3 bases from J, the junction kept 4 bases outside the gene matches. From germline, CDR1 is MNHNY and CDR2 SVGAGI (reference sequence). The CDR3 runs to 14 residues. This CDR3 is CASSLTGGLYEQYF. The CDR3 region has the DNA TGTGCCAGCAGTTTAACAGGGGGCCTCTACGAGCAGTACTTC.

The chain couples TRBV18 to TRBJ1-1, with D possibly matching TRBD1 (5 bases). V lost 6 bases, J lost 4 bases, and 15 bases lay in between. CDR3 length: 14 residues. Germline V gene sequence: CDR1 KGHSH, CDR2 LQKENI. Here the CDR3 reads CASSPNQGSTEAFF. The CDR3, as DNA: TGTGCCAGCTCCCCGAATCAGGGATCCACTGAAGCTTTCTTT.

The rearrangement joins TRBV5-5 to TRBJ2-7, with a possible D match to TRBD1 (5 bases). The CDR3 is made up of 15 amino acids. The V and J ends lost 0 bases and 3 bases respectively, with 13 bases between them. The germline gives CDR1 SGHKS, CDR2 YYEKEE (reference sequence). In DNA, the CDR3 is TGTGCCAGCAGCTTGGCCTTTTTTAGGGGCTACGAGCAGTACTTC. The encoded protein is CASSLAFFRGYEQYF.

The rearrangement uses TRBV10-3 and TRBJ1-6; 8 bases match TRBD1. The ends lost 0 bases at V and 10 bases at J; junction bases unmatched: 8. The germline gives CDR1 ENHRY, CDR2 SYGVKD. The CDR3 is made up of 16 amino acids. The CDR3, as DNA: TGTGCCATCAGTGAGTCACACCGGGACAGGCACTCACCCCTCCACTTT. Translating it yields CAISESHRDRHSPLHF.

The rearrangement links TRBV10-1 to TRBJ2-3, with a weak D call TRBD2 (5 bases). With 4 bases removed from V and 3 bases from J, the gap between germline ends came to 8 bases. This CDR3 contains 13 residues. Germline values: CDR1 WNHNN, CDR2 SYGVQD (reference sequence). The CDR3 nucleotides read TGCGCCAGCAGTGGGAGCGGAACAGATACGCAGTATTTT. The encoded protein is CASSGSGTDTQYF.

A note on this clone: The same CDR3 can be traced to other DNA sequences in this sample. The chain couples TRBV28 to TRBJ2-6; D might be TRBD1 (5 bases). The CDR3 consists of 15 residues. From germline, CDR1 is MDHEN and CDR2 SYDVKM. V lost 2 bases and J 0 bases, leaving 5 bases between the germline ends. The CDR3 loop reads CASSLDSSGANVLTF. In DNA, the CDR3 is TGTGCCAGCAGTTTAGACAGCTCTGGGGCCAACGTCCTGACTTTC. Based on the CDR3 plus reference TRBV28 and TRBJ2-6, the full variable domain is DVKVTQSSRYLVKRTGEKVFLECVQDMDHENMFWYRQDPGLGLRLIYFSYDVKMKEKGDIPEGYSVSREKKERFSLILESASTNQTSMYLCASSLDSSGANVLTFGAGSRLTVL.

The gene calls are TRBV9 and TRBJ2-7; the match to TRBD2 covers 11 bases. CDR1 SGDLS and CDR2 YYNGEE come from the germline V gene. J was trimmed by 6 bases and V by 0 bases; bases with no gene match: 11. The CDR3 has 17 amino acids. CDR3 nucleotide sequence: TGTGCCAGCAGCGTAGGAGATAGCGGGGGGGCCATGGGCGAGCAGTACTTC. Translating it yields CASSVGDSGGAMGEQYF.

This rearrangement joins TRBV6-5 to TRBJ1-5, with TRBD1 matching 7 bases. Germline CDR1 MNHEY, CDR2 SVGAGI. V lost 5 bases to trimming and J lost 7 bases; unmatched junction nucleotides: 8. CDR3 size: 14 residues. This chain's CDR3 is CASSHGGGGQPQHF. CDR3 in DNA: TGTGCCAGCAGTCACGGAGGGGGCGGGCAGCCCCAGCATTTT.

The chain links TRBV12-3 or TRBV12-4 to TRBJ2-7, with D uncertain. The CDR3 runs to 13 residues. Trimming pared 1 base from V and 2 bases from J, leaving 6 bases between. CDR3 nucleotide sequence: TGTGCCAGCAGTTTAGGGGCTACCTACGAGCAGTACTTC. This sequence encodes CASSLGATYEQYF.

The sample holds one count of this clone. CDR3 in amino acids: CASSAPGGGKGTEAFF. CDR3 nucleotides: TGTGCCAGCAGCGCCCCGGGAGGGGGCAAGGGCACTGAAGCTTTCTTT. The chain has TRBV28 and TRBJ1-1, with 7 bases matching TRBD1. The CDR3 is made up of 16 amino acids. Germline loops: CDR1 MDHEN, CDR2 SYDVKM. V shed 6 bases and J 4 bases; nucleotides not matched to a gene: 14.

The gene calls are TRBV5-6 and TRBJ2-7, with 7 bases lining up with TRBD1. From germline, CDR1 is SGHDT and CDR2 YYEEEE. Trimming took 4 bases from V and 4 from J; bases not matched to a gene: 8. This CDR3 is 14 amino acids long. The CDR3 region has the DNA TGTGCCAGCAGCATGAGACAGGGCGGATACGAGCAGTACTTC. Its protein product is CASSMRQGGYEQYF.

The rearrangement links TRBV7-8 to TRBJ2-5; tentatively, D is TRBD2 (7 bases). V lost 5 bases and J lost 1, with 14 bases in between. The CDR3 extends over 15 amino acids. The germline gives CDR1 SGHVS, CDR2 FQNEAQ. This CDR3 is CASSRGGGGQETQYF. In DNA, the CDR3 is TGTGCCAGCAGCCGAGGAGGGGGGGGCCAAGAGACCCAGTACTTC.

The V and J genes are TRBV5-1 and TRBJ2-5, with TRBD1 matching 11 bases. The germline V gene has CDR1 SGHRS and CDR2 YFSETQ. The J segment lost 5 bases and the V segment lost 4 bases, leaving 10 bases of the junction unmatched. This CDR3 has 16 residues. The CDR3 DNA reads as TGCGCCAGCAGCCGACTAACCGGGACAGGGGGGGAGACCCAGTACTTC. This gives the protein CASSRLTGTGGETQYF.

The chain recombines TRBV29-1 with TRBJ2-3; TRBD1 matches 7 bases. CDR3 size: 13 residues. In germline, CDR1 is SQVTM, CDR2 ANQGSEA. The J segment lost 7 bases and the V segment lost 6 bases, leaving 10 bases of the junction unmatched. The DNA for the CDR3 is TGCAGCGTGGCCGGGACAGACTTGTATACGCAGTATTTT. It translates to CSVAGTDLYTQYF.

The rearrangement links TRBV25-1 to TRBJ1-6; TRBD1 aligns across 8 bases. This CDR3 is 14 amino acids long. The germline V gene has CDR1 MGHDK and CDR2 SYGVNS. The J segment lost 9 bases and the V segment lost 6 bases, leaving 7 bases of the junction unmatched. CDR3 in DNA: TGTGCCAGCAGACTATCAGGGGGCGGTTCACCCCTCCACTTT. Translating gives CASRLSGGGSPLHF. The full variable domain, completed using reference TRBV25-1 and TRBJ1-6, is EADIYQTPRYLVIGTGKKITLECSQTMGHDKMYWYQQDPGMELHLIHYSYGVNSTEKGDLSSESTVSRIRTEHFPLTLESARPSHTSQYLCASRLSGGGSPLHFGNGTRLTVT.

This clone was seen only once. The J gene is TRBJ2-1, the V gene TRBV19; D is possibly TRBD2 (8 bases). The V end was cut by 7 bases, the J end by 7 bases, with 20 bases between. In germline, CDR1 is LNHDA, CDR2 SQIVND (reference sequence). The CDR3 extends over 15 amino acids. The CDR3 DNA reads as TGTGCCAGTACCAGGGGGAGCGGGAGTTGGAATGAGCAGTTCTTC. It encodes CASTRGSGSWNEQFF.

The chain couples TRBV2 to TRBJ2-7, with a weak D call TRBD1 (6 bases). Per the germline V gene, CDR1 is SNHLY and CDR2 is FYNNEI. V shed 5 bases and J shed 3 bases, with 14 bases lying between them. The CDR3 has 14 amino acids. As DNA, the CDR3 is TGTGCCAGCAGTATAGGACAGTCTGGCTACGAGCAGTACTTC. As protein: CASSIGQSGYEQYF.

The CDR3 region is CASSVGYTTSSYNEQFF. CDR3 in DNA: TGTGCCAGCAGCGTAGGTTATACGACTAGCAGCTACAATGAGCAGTTCTTC. This rearrangement joins TRBV9 to TRBJ2-1; 7 positions match TRBD2. Trimming removed 0 bases from V and 3 bases from J; junction bases left unmatched: 9. CDR3 length: 17 amino acids. The V gene's germline CDR1 is SGDLS and CDR2 YYNGEE.

The CDR3 DNA follows: TGTGCCAGCAGCTCGCTATCCGGGACAGTAAATGAAAAACTGTTTTTT. It translates to CASSSLSGTVNEKLFF. The chain is built from TRBV7-9 and TRBJ1-4, with TRBD1 matching 7 bases. CDR1 SEHNR and CDR2 FQNEAQ come from the germline V gene (reference sequence). The CDR3 extends over 16 amino acids. Germline trimming cut 4 bases from V and 5 bases from J; bases unmatched to any gene: 10.

This sequence joins TRBV27 and TRBJ2-7; TRBD2 might be the D (6 bases). The CDR3 is made up of 15 amino acids. V was pared by 2 bases and J by 0 bases, with 11 bases between. Germline loops: CDR1 MNHEY, CDR2 SMNVEV (reference sequence). CDR3 nucleotides: TGTGCCAGCAGTTTAGTTCGGGGGAGCTCCTACGAGCAGTACTTC. Protein: CASSLVRGSSYEQYF.

The genes are TRBV27 and TRBJ2-1; D remains unclear. Trimming removed 7 bases from V and 0 bases from J, with 10 bases in between. This CDR3 contains 14 residues. Germline V gives CDR1 MNHEY, CDR2 SMNVEV (reference sequence). The CDR3 DNA reads TGTGCCAGCATTTCCCCGGGCTCCTACAATGAGCAGTTCTTC. This codes for CASISPGSYNEQFF.

The chain links TRBV6-2 or TRBV6-3 to TRBJ2-1; 8 bases are a match to TRBD2. The CDR3 is 15 residues long. CDR1 and CDR2 (germline): MNHEY, SVGEGT. Unmatched junction bases numbered 4, after V lost 2 bases and J lost 4 bases. Here the CDR3 DNA reads TGTGCCAGCAGTTACAGCGGGGGCCCGTACAATGAGCAGTTCTTC. Encoded protein: CASSYSGGPYNEQFF.